This T cell receptor (beta chain) appears in the sequencing data of a study of blood T cell repertoires in COVID-19. Trimming left V 6 bases short and J 5 bases short, with 16 bases between. The germline V gene encodes CDR1 MDHEN and CDR2 SYDVKM. The CDR3 sequence is 14 residues long. Clones were read by immunoSEQ multiplex PCR, and TCRdb kept only the in-frame ones, dropping some. The sample contains 360,000 or so clones, around 87% of which appear only once. The TCR originated in a man aged 18 to 30 with active or convalescent COVID-19. The chain recombines TRBV28 with TRBJ2-5, with D perhaps TRBD2 (6 bases). Sequencing was performed on peripheral blood. For the CDR3, the DNA is TGTGCCAGCAGCCGGCCGGAGGGTACGGAGACCCAGTACTTC. Protein product: CASSRPEGTETQYF.